Shown below are 14 T cell receptor beta chains from a single sample sequenced in a study of blood T cell repertoires in COVID-19. The protocol was immunoSEQ multiplex PCR, while the TCRdb copy is restricted to in-frame clones and leaves out a portion. The sample carries approximately 290,000 clones, more than 65% recorded once. Sample: peripheral blood. All receptors derive from a person aged 70 to 85 with COVID-19, enrolled during active disease.

The chain couples TRBV28 to TRBJ2-6, with D tentatively TRBD1 (5 bases). Per the germline V gene, CDR1 is MDHEN and CDR2 is SYDVKM. The CDR3 is 18 amino acids. Trimming removed 4 bases from V and 2 bases from J, with 18 bases in between. CDR3: CASSSQGLPHPGANVLTF. The CDR3, as DNA: TGTGCCAGCAGTTCTCAGGGATTACCTCACCCTGGGGCCAACGTCCTGACTTTC.

The chain links TRBV10-3 to TRBJ1-6; 9 bases are a match to TRBD1. The V gene end was trimmed by 6 bases and the J gene end by 5 bases; junction bases not matched to a gene: 5. The CDR3 runs 15 residues. Germline CDR1 ENHRY, CDR2 SYGVKD. The CDR3 sequence: CAIRPGQGNNSPLHF. CDR3 nucleotide sequence: TGTGCCATCAGGCCGGGACAGGGAAATAATTCACCCCTCCACTTT.

The chain carries TRBV3-1 (or the pseudogene TRBV3-2) and TRBJ1-1; D possibly corresponds to TRBD1 (5 bases). The V and J ends lost 0 bases and 0 bases respectively, with 14 bases between them. Germline assignment: CDR1 LGHDT and CDR2 YNNKEL (reference sequence). This CDR3 is 17 amino acids long. CDR3 protein: CASSQDRGLHMNTEAFF. DNA of the CDR3: TGTGCCAGCAGCCAAGATCGGGGACTCCACATGAACACTGAAGCTTTCTTT.

The genes are TRBV6-5 and TRBJ1-5, with 7 bases that match TRBD1. The CDR3 runs 12 residues. V lost 8 bases and J lost 6; bases outside the gene matches: 4. The V gene's germline CDR1 is MNHEY and CDR2 SVGAGI. The CDR3 nucleotides are TGTGCCAGCCAAACAGGGGTTCAGCCCCAGCATTTT. Amino acid sequence: CASQTGVQPQHF.

The rearrangement joins TRBV6-5 to TRBJ1-3; D is uncertain. The germline V and J ends were trimmed by 8 bases and 1 base, with 6 bases remaining between them. CDR1 MNHEY and CDR2 SVGAGI come from the germline V gene. This CDR3 region has 12 residues. CDR3 bases: TGTGCCAGCTTCGGGTCTGGAAACACCATATATTTT. It codes for CASFGSGNTIYF.

This chain uses TRBV30 with TRBJ2-1; 9 bases are a match to TRBD2. The CDR3 sequence is 16 residues long. The V gene's germline CDR1 is GTSNPN and CDR2 SVGIG (reference sequence). In nucleotides, the CDR3 is TGTGCGATGGATGGTAGCGGGAGCTTTCTAGCGGATGAGCAGTTCTTC. Translating it yields CAMDGSGSFLADEQFF.

This rearrangement joins TRBV25-1 to TRBJ2-2; TRBD2 aligns across 12 bases. CDR3 size: 17 residues. Germline lookup yields CDR1 MGHDK and CDR2 SYGVNS. After removal of 5 bases from V and 3 bases from J, the junction contained 7 bases not matched to a gene. This chain's CDR3 is CASSKGLAGLHTGELFF. The CDR3 DNA sequence: TGTGCCAGCAGTAAAGGACTAGCGGGACTTCACACCGGGGAGCTGTTTTTT.

The chain links TRBV19 to TRBJ2-1, with 9 bases lining up with TRBD2. The CDR3 extends over 16 amino acids. The V gene end was trimmed by 2 bases and the J gene end by 6 bases; junction bases not matched to a gene: 8. The V gene's germline CDR1 is LNHDA and CDR2 SQIVND (reference sequence). The CDR3 is CASSIFGGGAVNEQFF. In nucleotides, the CDR3 is TGTGCCAGTAGTATATTTGGCGGGGGGGCCGTCAATGAGCAGTTCTTC. The whole variable domain, filled in from reference TRBV19 and TRBJ2-1, reads DGGITQSPKYLFRKEGQNVTLSCEQNLNHDAMYWYRQDPGQGLRLIYYSQIVNDFQKGDIAEGYSVSREKKESFPLTVTSAQKNPTAFYLCASSIFGGGAVNEQFFGPGTRLTVL.

This CDR3 is CSVGAGVGSYEQYF. For the CDR3, the DNA is TGCAGCGTTGGTGCAGGGGTGGGCTCCTACGAGCAGTACTTC. The V gene is TRBV29-1, the J gene TRBJ2-7, with D possibly matching TRBD1 (6 bases). This CDR3 comprises 14 residues. Trimming removed 4 bases at V and 0 bases at J, with 13 bases between. CDR1 and CDR2 (germline): SQVTM, ANQGSEA.

This clone has more than one count but fewer than ten. The rearrangement uses TRBV11-2 and TRBJ1-3; 7 bases align to TRBD1. The CDR3 is 14 amino acids. CDR1 is SGHAT and CDR2 is FQNNGV in the germline V gene. V lost 1 base and J lost 6; bases outside the gene matches: 3. CDR3 in DNA: TGTGCCAGCAGCTTAGCGGGACAGACAAACACCATATATTTT. Translation: CASSLAGQTNTIYF.

This chain uses TRBV28 with TRBJ1-5; the D is unclear. The CDR3 extends over 16 amino acids. Trimming shortened V by 2 bases and J by 4 bases, and 15 bases separated the two germline ends. Germline V gene lookup returns CDR1 MDHEN and CDR2 SYDVKM. DNA for the CDR3: TGTGCCAGCAGTTTAAGCTTGGGAGTGGGGAATCAGCCCCAGCATTTT. It yields the protein CASSLSLGVGNQPQHF.

This clone appeared a few times. The rearrangement joins TRBV7-3 to TRBJ1-1; 10 bases are a match to TRBD1. The germline V gene encodes CDR1 SGHTA and CDR2 FQGTGA. J lost 11 bases, V lost 3 bases, and 6 bases had no gene match. CDR3 length equals 13 residues. CDR3 loop: CASSLTTGGKAFF. CDR3 sequence (DNA): TGTGCCAGCAGCTTGACGACAGGGGGCAAGGCTTTCTTT.

Only one count was recorded for this clone. The gene calls are TRBV5-1 and TRBJ2-1; TRBD2 matches at 7 bases. Germline CDR1 reads SGHRS; CDR2 reads YFSETQ. The CDR3 spans 16 residues. The ends lost 1 base at V and 0 bases at J; junction bases unmatched: 4. CDR3 in amino acids: CASSLKGGSSYNEQFF. The CDR3 bases are TGCGCCAGCAGCTTGAAGGGAGGGAGCTCCTACAATGAGCAGTTCTTC.

V is TRBV20-1 and J is TRBJ2-1, with D uncertain. CDR1 is DFQATT, CDR2 SNEGSKA, per germline (reference sequence). This CDR3 has 10 amino acids. V lost 8 bases to trimming and J lost 6 bases, with 8 bases between them. CDR3 amino acids: CSPVGNEQFF. In nucleotides, the CDR3 is TGCAGTCCTGTCGGCAATGAGCAGTTCTTC.